The rows below give T cell receptor beta chains drawn from one sample of a study of CD8 T cells in Susac syndrome. TCRdb processed the immunoSEQ multiplex PCR reads anew with MiXCR; each CDR3 protein has one entry. The sample holds roughly 150,000 distinct CDR3 sequences; 92% are singletons and the top ten take approximately 0.073%. The source material was CD4+ T cells from PBMCs. These receptors all come from a human donor in good health. The CDR3 runs from the conserved cysteine through the conserved F or W. D genes are given only for firm matches. Clone size, where shown, is once, few, many, or a class for clones that have expanded.

clone size,D gene,J gene,V gene,CDR3 protein,CDR3 DNA
-,-,TRBJ1-1,TRBV10-3,CAIRAGNTGINTEAFF,TGTGCCATCAGGGCCGGGAACACAGGGATCAACACTGAAGCTTTCTTT
-,-,TRBJ1-1,TRBV18,CASSPRGNEAFF,TGTGCCAGCTCACCACGGGGGAATGAAGCTTTCTTT
-,TRBD2,TRBJ2-5,TRBV7-9,CASSLIAGVGETQYF,TGTGCCAGCAGCTTAATAGCGGGAGTCGGTGAGACCCAGTACTTC
-,TRBD2,TRBJ2-7,TRBV7-2,CASSLTSGGAYEQYF,TGTGCCAGCAGCTTAACTAGCGGGGGGGCCTACGAGCAGTACTTC
-,TRBD2,TRBJ2-7,TRBV30,CAWGSTSGGEYEQYF,TGTGCCTGGGGATCCACTAGCGGGGGCGAGTACGAGCAGTACTTC
-,-,TRBJ2-3,TRBV28,CASSLQGKFDTQYF,TGTGCCAGCAGTTTACAGGGGAAATTTGATACGCAGTATTTT
-,-,TRBJ1-3,TRBV12-3/TRBV12-4,CASSSTSGNTIYF,TGTGCCAGCAGTTCCACCTCTGGAAACACCATATATTTT
once,-,TRBJ2-2,TRBV2,CASSGRGAGELFF,TGTGCCAGCAGTGGGAGGGGAGCCGGGGAGCTGTTTTTT
-,-,TRBJ2-7,TRBV4-2,CASSQGQGTPLYEQYF,TGTGCCAGCAGCCAAGGCCAGGGGACACCCCTCTACGAGCAGTACTTC
-,TRBD1,TRBJ1-2,TRBV30,CAWSEGQGMSYGYTF,TGTGCCTGGAGTGAGGGACAGGGGATGAGCTATGGCTACACCTTC
-,TRBD2,TRBJ2-6,TRBV6-5,CAAGGPGANVLTF,TGTGCCGCGGGGGGTCCTGGGGCCAACGTCCTGACTTTC
-,-,TRBJ1-4,TRBV3-1,CASSPTPAEKLFF,TGTGCCAGCAGCCCGACACCGGCGGAAAAACTGTTTTTT
-,-,TRBJ2-7,TRBV20-1,CSAIFLRVAVSYEQYF,TGCAGTGCTATCTTCCTTCGGGTGGCTGTTTCCTACGAGCAGTACTTC
-,-,TRBJ2-1,TRBV30,CAWSVRWSGSYNEQFF,TGTGCCTGGAGTGTACGTTGGTCGGGCTCTTACAATGAGCAGTTCTTC
-,TRBD1,TRBJ2-7,TRBV6-5,CASSWDRASYEQYF,TGTGCCAGCAGTTGGGACAGGGCCTCCTACGAGCAGTACTTC
-,-,TRBJ2-1,TRBV6-1,CASSSGYPYNEQFF,TGTGCCAGCAGTTCAGGTTACCCCTACAATGAGCAGTTCTTC
few,TRBD1,TRBJ2-7,TRBV4-3,CASSRGQENYEQYF,TGCGCCAGCAGCCGGGGACAGGAAAATTACGAGCAGTACTTC
-,TRBD1,TRBJ1-1,TRBV7-8,CASSSQPQGATEAFF,TGTGCCAGCAGCTCCCAACCACAGGGGGCTACTGAAGCTTTCTTT
few,TRBD1,TRBJ2-2,TRBV27,CASSPRTGGIGELFF,TGTGCCAGCAGTCCGAGGACAGGGGGCATCGGGGAGCTGTTTTTT
-,TRBD2,TRBJ2-3,TRBV28,CASSASGPSTDTQYF,TGTGCCAGCAGCGCTAGCGGCCCTAGCACAGATACGCAGTATTTT
-,TRBD2,TRBJ2-5,TRBV29-1,CSVGTSGRWETQYF,TGCAGCGTTGGGACTAGCGGGAGATGGGAGACCCAGTACTTC
-,TRBD2,TRBJ2-3,TRBV9,CASSGLAGGTDTQYF,TGTGCCAGCAGTGGCTTGGCGGGGGGGACAGATACGCAGTATTTT
-,TRBD1,TRBJ2-7,TRBV6-1,CASSRDRRRNSYEQYF,TGTGCCAGCAGTCGGGACAGAAGAAGAAACTCCTACGAGCAGTACTTC
-,TRBD2,TRBJ2-1,TRBV12-3/TRBV12-4,CASSPLLAGGVYNEQFF,TGTGCCAGCAGTCCGCTACTAGCGGGAGGGGTCTACAATGAGCAGTTCTTC
-,-,TRBJ2-7,TRBV11-2,CASGANEQYF,TGTGCCAGCGGTGCGAACGAGCAGTACTTC
-,-,TRBJ2-1,TRBV6-1,CASSEDLQGNGVEQFF,TGTGCCAGCAGTGAAGATCTGCAGGGAAACGGGGTTGAGCAGTTCTTC
-,-,TRBJ1-5,TRBV10-3,CAISEENKPQHF,TGTGCCATCAGTGAGGAGAATAAGCCCCAGCATTTT
once,-,TRBJ1-5,TRBV6-2/TRBV6-3,CASSRRAGGISNQPQHF,TGTGCCAGCAGTCGTCGAGCAGGAGGCATCAGCAATCAGCCCCAGCATTTT
-,TRBD1,TRBJ1-4,TRBV7-2,CASSPWTGSNEKLFF,TGTGCCAGCAGCCCCTGGACAGGGTCTAATGAAAAACTGTTTTTT
-,-,TRBJ2-3,TRBV19,CASSMGWRDTQYF,TGTGCCAGTAGTATGGGGTGGCGGGATACGCAGTATTTT
-,TRBD2,TRBJ2-1,TRBV5-6,CASSFAKIAGRGGNEQFF,TGTGCCAGCAGTTTCGCCAAGATCGCGGGTCGGGGAGGGAATGAGCAGTTCTTC
-,TRBD1,TRBJ1-1,TRBV18,CASSPPGTGGYTEAFF,TGTGCCAGCTCACCACCAGGGACAGGGGGCTACACTGAAGCTTTCTTT
-,TRBD2,TRBJ2-2,TRBV3-1,CASSQGRTRSTGELFF,TGTGCCAGCAGCCAAGGCAGGACTAGGAGTACCGGGGAGCTGTTTTTT
once,-,TRBJ2-2,TRBV24-1,CATSDRAAGELFF,TGTGCCACCAGTGATAGGGCGGCCGGGGAGCTGTTTTTT
-,-,TRBJ1-1,TRBV7-9,CASSLELEAFF,TGTGCCAGCAGCTTAGAACTTGAAGCTTTCTTT
-,-,TRBJ2-4,TRBV11-2,CASSLEGWDQNIQYF,TGTGCCAGCAGCTTAGAGGGTTGGGATCAAAACATTCAGTACTTC
-,TRBD2,TRBJ2-7,TRBV5-1,CASSLRGGETYEQYF,TGCGCCAGCAGCTTGCGGGGGGGTGAAACCTACGAGCAGTACTTC
-,TRBD1,TRBJ1-1,TRBV7-2,CASSFGTGTEAFF,TGTGCCAGCAGCTTCGGGACAGGAACTGAAGCTTTCTTT
-,-,TRBJ1-2,TRBV5-1,CASSPGGIENYGYTF,TGCGCCAGCAGCCCTGGTGGCATCGAAAACTATGGCTACACCTTC
-,-,TRBJ2-2,TRBV29-1,CSVDTIAGELFF,TGCAGCGTTGATACCATAGCCGGGGAGCTGTTTTTT
-,TRBD1,TRBJ2-3,TRBV5-1,CASSWAGTGESGGDTQYF,TGCGCCAGCAGCTGGGCCGGGACAGGGGAAAGCGGGGGAGATACGCAGTATTTT
-,TRBD1,TRBJ2-7,TRBV25-1,CASSVPGDRGYEQYF,TGTGCCAGCAGTGTCCCGGGGGACAGGGGCTACGAGCAGTACTTC
-,TRBD2,TRBJ2-6,TRBV5-1,CASSPSGDSSGANVLTF,TGCGCCAGCAGCCCAAGCGGGGATTCCTCTGGGGCCAACGTCCTGACTTTC
-,TRBD1,TRBJ2-7,TRBV9,CASSVAGGFEQYF,TGTGCCAGCAGCGTGGCAGGGGGTTTTGAGCAGTACTTC
-,-,TRBJ2-3,TRBV7-9,CASRKLTGIDTDTQYF,TGTGCCAGCAGAAAGTTAACAGGCATTGACACAGATACGCAGTATTTT
-,-,TRBJ2-1,TRBV20-1,CSASEPRGYNEQFF,TGCAGTGCTAGCGAACCCCGGGGCTACAATGAGCAGTTCTTC
-,-,TRBJ1-4,TRBV12-3/TRBV12-4,CASSSSGAVNEKLFF,TGTGCCAGCAGTTCCTCCGGGGCCGTTAATGAAAAACTGTTTTTT
-,-,TRBJ2-7,TRBV6-1,CASSESWRETYEQYF,TGTGCCAGCAGTGAATCCTGGCGGGAAACGTACGAGCAGTACTTC
-,-,TRBJ1-6,TRBV5-1,CASSLGSGAPRNSPLHF,TGCGCCAGCAGCTTGGGGTCGGGGGCCCCTAGGAATTCACCCCTCCACTTT
-,TRBD1,TRBJ2-3,TRBV5-1,CASSFPGGDTQYF,TGCGCCAGCAGCTTTCCAGGGGGAGATACGCAGTATTTT
-,TRBD2,TRBJ2-2,TRBV4-3,CASSLIAGGDTGELFF,TGCGCCAGCAGCCTCATAGCGGGGGGGGACACCGGGGAGCTGTTTTTT
-,-,TRBJ1-1,TRBV19,CASSPTGDTEAFF,TGTGCCAGTAGTCCCACGGGGGACACTGAAGCTTTCTTT
-,TRBD2,TRBJ2-1,TRBV18,CASSPRTSTLYNEQFF,TGTGCCAGCTCACCTCGGACTAGCACCCTCTACAATGAGCAGTTCTTC
-,TRBD1,TRBJ2-7,TRBV20-1,CSAPDRRGTGHEQYF,TGCAGTGCCCCCGACCGACGGGGGACAGGCCACGAGCAGTACTTC
once,-,TRBJ2-1,TRBV29-1,CSVDGAEEYNEQFF,TGCAGCGTTGACGGGGCAGAGGAGTACAATGAGCAGTTCTTC
-,-,TRBJ1-5,TRBV2,CASSEALLQPQHF,TGTGCCAGCAGTGAAGCGCTTCTTCAGCCCCAGCATTTT
few,-,TRBJ2-3,TRBV12-3/TRBV12-4,CASSLIPDGGASTDTQYF,TGTGCCAGCAGTTTAATCCCCGACGGAGGGGCTAGCACAGATACGCAGTATTTT
-,-,TRBJ1-1,TRBV5-1,CASTTGTVMNTEAFF,TGCGCCAGCACTACCGGGACGGTTATGAACACTGAAGCTTTCTTT
-,-,TRBJ1-6,TRBV30,CAWSVGNRDSPLHF,TGTGCCTGGAGTGTAGGAAATCGGGATTCACCCCTCCACTTT